This TCR beta chain was captured by sequencing in a study of cytomegalovirus exposure and HLA in healthy donors. Whole-study findings and limits: Certain sequence variants were highly shared and formed a cluster, and this cluster was likely a sequencing artifact.

Trimming cost V 1 base and J 3 bases, with 15 bases left between them. The CDR3 consists of 16 residues. The germline gives CDR1 MNHNS, CDR2 SASEGT. Of note for this clone: Its target is not known.

This PCR relied on a set of 60 Vbeta primers and 13 Jbeta primers. Some clones are missing from TCRdb's copy, which holds only in-frame ones; the method was immunoSEQ multiplex PCR. The sample includes about 92,000 clones, roughly 86% of them seen just once. The chain is built from TRBV6-1 and TRBJ1-1; D unresolved. The sample was PBMCs. This TCR was sampled from a woman between 18 and 29 years old in good health and CMV-seropositive. CDR3 sequence: CASSEEQSLFYTEAFF. In DNA form, the CDR3 reads TGTGCCAGCAGTGAAGAACAGTCCCTGTTCTACACTGAAGCTTTCTTT.